This T cell receptor (beta chain) is drawn from a study of blood T cell repertoires in COVID-19. In the study overall: COVID-19 samples, acute and convalescent, were from the United States, Italy and Spain. The analysed material was cDNA or gDNA that came from T cells, B-cell-depleted T cells, or PBMCs.

Trimming removed 4 bases at V and 0 bases at J, with 17 bases between. Germline loops: CDR1 SGHDT, CDR2 YYEEEE. The CDR3 consists of 17 residues. Per the authors' pipeline: Scientists estimated how many nucleated cells there were by amplifying reference gene primers. Assay used: immunoSEQ multiplex PCR; TCRdb lists only in-frame clones, some missing. V, J and clone size are those of that table, while D and trimming were read from the DNA. The sample contains 250,000 to 300,000 clones, 70% to 90% of which appear only once. The gene calls are TRBV5-6 and TRBJ1-5; no firm D call. This sequence was found in a woman aged 25-40 years who had recovered from COVID-19. Sequenced: peripheral blood. The CDR3 DNA sequence: TGTGCCAGCAGCCACACGTGGTCCGATAATAGCAATCAGCCCCAGCATTTT. It codes for CASSHTWSDNSNQPQHF.